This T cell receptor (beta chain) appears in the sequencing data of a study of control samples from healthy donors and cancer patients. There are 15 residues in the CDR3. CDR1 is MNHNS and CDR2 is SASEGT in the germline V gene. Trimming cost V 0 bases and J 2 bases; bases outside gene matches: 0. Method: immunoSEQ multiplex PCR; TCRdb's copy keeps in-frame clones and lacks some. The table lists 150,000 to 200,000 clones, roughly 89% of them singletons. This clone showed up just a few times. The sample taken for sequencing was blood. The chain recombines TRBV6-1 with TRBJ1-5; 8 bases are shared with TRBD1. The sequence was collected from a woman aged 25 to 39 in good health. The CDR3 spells CASSEATGGNQPQHF. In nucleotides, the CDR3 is TGTGCCAGCAGTGAAGCGACAGGGGGCAATCAGCCCCAGCATTTT.